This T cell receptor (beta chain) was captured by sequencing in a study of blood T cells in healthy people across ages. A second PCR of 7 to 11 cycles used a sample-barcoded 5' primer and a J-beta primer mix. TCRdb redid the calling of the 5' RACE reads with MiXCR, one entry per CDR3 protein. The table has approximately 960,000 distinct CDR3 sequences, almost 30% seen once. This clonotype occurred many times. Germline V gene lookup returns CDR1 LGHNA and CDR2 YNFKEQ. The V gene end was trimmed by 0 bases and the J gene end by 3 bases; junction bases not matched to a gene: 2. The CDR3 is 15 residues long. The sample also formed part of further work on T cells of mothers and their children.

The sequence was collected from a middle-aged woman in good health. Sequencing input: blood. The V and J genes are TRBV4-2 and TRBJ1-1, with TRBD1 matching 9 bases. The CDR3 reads CASSQDRTGDTEAFF. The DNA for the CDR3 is TGTGCCAGCAGCCAAGATCGGACAGGGGACACTGAAGCTTTCTTT.